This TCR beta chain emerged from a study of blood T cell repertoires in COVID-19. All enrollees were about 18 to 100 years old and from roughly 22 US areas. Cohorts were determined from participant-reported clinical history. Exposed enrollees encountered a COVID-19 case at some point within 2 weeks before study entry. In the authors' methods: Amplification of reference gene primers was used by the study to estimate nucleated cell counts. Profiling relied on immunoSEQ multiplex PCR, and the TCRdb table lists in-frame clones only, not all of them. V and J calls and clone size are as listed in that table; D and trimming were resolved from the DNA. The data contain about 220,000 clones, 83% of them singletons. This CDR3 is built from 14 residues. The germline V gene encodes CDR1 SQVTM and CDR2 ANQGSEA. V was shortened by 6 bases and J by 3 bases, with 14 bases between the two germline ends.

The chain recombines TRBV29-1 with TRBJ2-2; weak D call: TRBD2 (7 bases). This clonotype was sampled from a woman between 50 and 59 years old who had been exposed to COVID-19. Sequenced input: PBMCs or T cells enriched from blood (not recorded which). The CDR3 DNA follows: TGCAGCGTGAGAAGAGGGGGGGACACCGGGGAGCTGTTTTTT. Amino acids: CSVRRGGDTGELFF.